The rows below give T cell receptor beta chains drawn from one sample of a study of human T cells and chemical hapten exposure. In TCRdb, the RACE reads were re-called with MiXCR into one record per CDR3 protein. The repertoire holds some 65,000 distinct CDR3 sequences, with approximately 6.1% as singletons. The sequencing sample was made of whole blood. The receptors here all came from a female donor in good health. Some clones in this sample may be carry-over from other donors' samples. Each CDR3 is given with its conserved first and last residue. D genes are given only for firm matches. The listing skips clone size in some rows; elsewhere it reads once, few, many or a size class.

d_gene | len | j_gene | abundance | v_gene | CDR3nt | CDR3aa
- | 13 | TRBJ2-7 | - | TRBV10-3 | TGTGCCATCAGTGAGCCCGGCTCCTACGAGCAGTACTTC | CAISEPGSYEQYF
- | 15 | TRBJ2-1 | many | TRBV7-2 | TGTGCCAGCAGCCTTTTCCACTTCCCGGGCAATGAGCAGTTCTTC | CASSLFHFPGNEQFF
- | 14 | TRBJ1-5 | - | TRBV5-5 | TGTGCCAGCAGCTTGGAATGGGTAGGGCAGCCCCAGCATTTT | CASSLEWVGQPQHF
- | 15 | TRBJ1-5 | many | TRBV6-2/TRBV6-3 | TGTGCCAGCAGTCGGGACACAAATAGCAATCAGCCCCAGCATTTT | CASSRDTNSNQPQHF
TRBD1 | 15 | TRBJ2-7 | - | TRBV7-2 | TGTGCCAGCAGCTTAGCCGGACAGGGGGCTGCCGAGCAGTACTTC | CASSLAGQGAAEQYF
- | 14 | TRBJ1-1 | many | TRBV3-1 | TGTGCCAGCAGCCAAGTAGGGGGGAGCACTGAAGCTTTCTTT | CASSQVGGSTEAFF
- | 19 | TRBJ2-1 | - | TRBV28 | TGTGCCAGCAGTTCCCTGATACAGGGGCGGCTAGCGGAATACAATGAGCAGTTCTTC | CASSSLIQGRLAEYNEQFF
- | 14 | TRBJ2-5 | many | TRBV7-9 | TGTGCCAGCAGCCCAAGGACAGTTGGGGAGACCCAGTACTTC | CASSPRTVGETQYF
- | 13 | TRBJ1-1 | many | TRBV28 | TGTGCCAGCAGTTTTTCGACCAACACTGAAGCTTTCTTT | CASSFSTNTEAFF
- | 13 | TRBJ2-7 | many | TRBV2 | TGTGCCAGCAGTGAACCATTCTCCTACGAGCAGTACTTC | CASSEPFSYEQYF
- | 13 | TRBJ2-7 | many | TRBV20-1 | TGCAGTGCTAAAGGCCTAACCTCCTACGAGCAGTACTTC | CSAKGLTSYEQYF